This entry lists 20 T cell receptor beta chains sequenced from one sample in a study of T cell responses to AZD1222 COVID-19 vaccine. Produced via immunoSEQ multiplex PCR; TCRdb's table is partial and in-frame only. The data hold 100,000 or so clones, with approximately 89% observed a single time. Sample: peripheral blood, taken 28 days after the second AZD1222 dose. Every receptor here comes from an adult who received the AZD1222 COVID-19 vaccine.

The gene calls are TRBV27 and TRBJ1-2; the D gene is possibly TRBD1 (5 bases). Trimming took off 7 bases at V and 4 bases at J, with 13 bases between the two ends. The CDR3 runs 13 residues. Germline loops: CDR1 MNHEY, CDR2 SMNVEV (reference sequence). The CDR3 sequence is CASKPTEFYGYTF. The CDR3 nucleotides read TGTGCCAGCAAACCGACAGAATTCTATGGCTACACCTTC.

The chain couples TRBV6-5 to TRBJ2-7; D ambiguous. This CDR3 is 11 amino acids long. CDR1 and CDR2 (germline): MNHEY, SVGAGI. V lost 7 bases and J lost 7, with 11 bases in between. In DNA form, the CDR3 reads TGTGCCAGCAAGTTCCTGGGGGAGCAGTACTTC. Protein product: CASKFLGEQYF.

In regard to this clone: One junction end disagrees with the germline gene, perhaps due to a read error. Different DNA sequences within this sample yield the same CDR3. V is TRBV19 and J is TRBJ2-1; D perhaps matches TRBD1 (6 bases). CDR1 LNHDA and CDR2 SQIVND come from the germline V gene (reference sequence). The CDR3 has 15 amino acids. The CDR3 here is CASSLDRSSYNEQFF. The CDR3 coding sequence is TGTGCCAGTAGTTTAGACAGGTCCTCCTACAATGAGCAGTTCTTC.

V is TRBV6-5 and J is TRBJ2-7; tentative D call: TRBD2 (5 bases). This CDR3 is 14 amino acids long. V was cut by 2 bases and J by 6 bases, with 14 bases left in between. CDR1 is MNHEY and CDR2 is SVGAGI in the germline V gene. This chain's CDR3 is CASSYMRASGEQYF. The DNA for the CDR3 is TGTGCCAGCAGTTACATGAGGGCCTCTGGCGAGCAGTACTTC.

The chain is built from TRBV7-2 and TRBJ1-1; TRBD1 aligns across 8 bases. Trimming cost V 2 bases and J 5 bases; bases outside gene matches: 10. The CDR3 covers 16 residues. Germline assignment: CDR1 SGHTA and CDR2 FQGNSA. This CDR3 reads CASSLQAGGLGTEAFF. CDR3 coding DNA: TGTGCCAGCAGCTTACAGGCAGGGGGCTTGGGGACTGAAGCTTTCTTT.

The chain employs TRBV29-1 and TRBJ1-2, with D hard to call. Germline V lookup: CDR1 SQVTM, CDR2 ANQGSEA. The CDR3 length is 13 residues. The V and J ends lost 7 bases and 3 bases respectively, with 15 bases between them. The CDR3 bases are TGCAGCGCCGTTGAAGCGAACTACTATGGCTACACCTTC. Translating it yields CSAVEANYYGYTF.

This clone was observed a single time. V is TRBV5-5 and J is TRBJ2-2, with D tentatively TRBD1 or TRBD2 (5 bases each). The V gene's germline CDR1 is SGHKS and CDR2 YYEKEE (reference sequence). V shed 4 bases and J shed 4 bases, with 11 bases lying between them. The CDR3 is 14 amino acids. CDR3 amino acids: CASSLGDLTGELFF. The CDR3 coding sequence is TGTGCCAGCAGCCTAGGGGACCTCACCGGGGAGCTGTTTTTT.

The J gene is TRBJ1-6, the V gene TRBV14; 8 bases match TRBD1. Per germline, CDR1 SGHDN and CDR2 FVKESK. The CDR3 is made up of 17 amino acids. Unmatched junction bases numbered 7, after V lost 0 bases and J lost 6 bases. The CDR3 is CASSQELGRGPNSPLHF. The DNA of the CDR3 is TGTGCCAGCAGCCAAGAGTTGGGCAGGGGGCCTAATTCACCCCTCCACTTT.

The chain employs TRBV11-2 and TRBJ1-1; possibly TRBD1 for D (5 bases). The V end lost 2 bases, the J end lost 1 base, and 8 bases lay between the germline ends. This CDR3 has 14 amino acids. Germline V lookup: CDR1 SGHAT, CDR2 FQNNGV. The CDR3 coding sequence is TGTGCCAGCAGCTTACTAGGGGCGAACACTGAAGCTTTCTTT. Protein sequence: CASSLLGANTEAFF.

This chain links TRBV7-2 with TRBJ1-6; 7 nucleotides line up with TRBD1. Germline lookup yields CDR1 SGHTA and CDR2 FQGNSA. The CDR3 covers 17 residues. The V segment lost 3 bases and the J segment 3 bases; nucleotides outside the gene matches: 8. The CDR3 reads CASSFQQGWGYNSPLHF. CDR3 bases: TGTGCCAGCAGCTTCCAACAGGGGTGGGGCTATAATTCACCCCTCCACTTT.

The rearrangement joins TRBV2 to TRBJ2-5, with D tentatively TRBD1 (6 bases). The CDR3 covers 16 residues. V was clipped by 2 bases and J by 1 base, with 14 bases between them. Germline V gives CDR1 SNHLY, CDR2 FYNNEI. Here the CDR3 reads CASSEPAQGPQETQYF. In nucleotides, the CDR3 is TGTGCCAGCAGTGAACCCGCCCAGGGGCCCCAAGAGACCCAGTACTTC.

This chain joins TRBV11-2 and TRBJ2-1; no firm D call. The V gene's germline CDR1 is SGHAT and CDR2 FQNNGV. The CDR3 sequence is 16 residues long. Trimming pared 5 bases from V and 6 bases from J, leaving 20 bases between. DNA of the CDR3: TGTGCCAGCAGCACCCTGAGTGGCCTGGCAGGCAATGAGCAGTTCTTC. It codes for CASSTLSGLAGNEQFF. The entire variable domain, with the rest obtained from reference TRBV11-2 and TRBJ2-1, is as follows: EAGVAQSPRYKIIEKRQSVAFWCNPISGHATLYWYQQILGQGPKLLIQFQNNGVVDDSQLPKDRFSAERLKGVDSTLKIQPAKLEDSAVYLCASSTLSGLAGNEQFFGPGTRLTVL.

The rearrangement links TRBV7-8 to TRBJ1-4, with TRBD1 as a possible D gene (5 bases). CDR3 length equals 15 residues. Germline V gives CDR1 SGHVS, CDR2 FQNEAQ. V shed 1 base and J shed 10 bases, with 16 bases lying between them. In nucleotides, the CDR3 is TGTGCCAGCAGCTTAGTGGGGGGAAGTATAGGAAAACTGTTTTTT. Translation: CASSLVGGSIGKLFF.

In DNA, the CDR3 is TGTGCCAGCAGCCCGACCGGGACTTCTGGTGAGCAGTACTTC. It yields the protein CASSPTGTSGEQYF. The chain employs TRBV7-8 and TRBJ2-7, with D possibly TRBD2 on 6 matching bases. CDR3 length: 14 residues. Trimming left V 5 bases short and J 7 bases short, with 18 bases between. Looked up from germline, CDR1 is SGHVS and CDR2 is FQNEAQ. The full variable domain, rest sourced from reference TRBV7-8 and TRBJ2-7, is GAGVSQSPRYKVAKRGQDVALRCDPISGHVSLFWYQQALGQGPEFLTYFQNEAQLDKSGLPSDRFFAERPEGSVSTLKIQRTQQEDSAVYLCASSPTGTSGEQYFGPGTRLTVT.

CDR3 nucleotide sequence: TGTGCCAGCAGCCCCTGGACTAGCGGGAATTCAGATACGCAGTATTTT. Translated, it gives CASSPWTSGNSDTQYF. This chain connects TRBV3-1 (or the pseudogene TRBV3-2) to TRBJ2-3, with 12 bases aligning to TRBD2. Germline V gene lookup returns CDR1 LGHDT and CDR2 YNNKEL (reference sequence). The CDR3 has 16 amino acids. The V segment lost 4 bases and the J segment 4 bases; nucleotides outside the gene matches: 6.

The chain employs TRBV28 and TRBJ1-2; D unclear. The CDR3 extends over 15 amino acids. The germline V gene encodes CDR1 MDHEN and CDR2 SYDVKM. V was cut by 5 bases and J by 8 bases, with 21 bases left in between. The CDR3 loop is CASSPTSIVQRGYTF. CDR3 DNA sequence: TGTGCCAGCAGTCCTACGTCGATCGTTCAGAGGGGCTACACCTTC.

This clone was found a few times. The chain joins TRBV28 to TRBJ1-2, with 10 bases matching TRBD1. The CDR3 consists of 16 residues. In germline, CDR1 is MDHEN, CDR2 SYDVKM. The ends lost 6 bases at V and 4 bases at J; junction bases unmatched: 11. DNA for the CDR3: TGTGCCAGCAGCGGGACAGGGGTATTTTACAGCTATGGCTACACCTTC. It codes for CASSGTGVFYSYGYTF.

V gene TRBV19 combines with J gene TRBJ2-2, with 7 bases fitting TRBD1. Trimming took 6 bases from V and 0 from J; bases not matched to a gene: 10. Germline assignment: CDR1 LNHDA and CDR2 SQIVND (reference sequence). This CDR3 spans 17 amino acids. The CDR3 DNA sequence: TGTGCCAGTAGGAGAACAGGGGTCCCAACGAACACCGGGGAGCTGTTTTTT. Translated, it gives CASRRTGVPTNTGELFF. The full variable domain, in which reference TRBV19 and TRBJ2-2 provide the parts outside the CDR3, is DGGITQSPKYLFRKEGQNVTLSCEQNLNHDAMYWYRQDPGQGLRLIYYSQIVNDFQKGDIAEGYSVSREKKESFPLTVTSAQKNPTAFYLCASRRTGVPTNTGELFFGEGSRLTVL.

The genes are TRBV3-1 (or the pseudogene TRBV3-2) and TRBJ1-2; D possibly corresponds to TRBD1 (5 bases). Germline V gives CDR1 LGHDT, CDR2 YNNKEL (reference sequence). There are 13 residues in the CDR3. Trimming shortened V by 4 bases and J by 8 bases, and 14 bases separated the two germline ends. The chain's CDR3 is CASSPGTGLGYTF. CDR3 DNA: TGTGCCAGCAGCCCCGGGACCGGGCTAGGCTACACCTTC.

The CDR3 spells CASSPGQGVVYYGYTF. Here the CDR3 DNA reads TGTGCCAGCAGCCCCGGACAGGGGGTGGTGTACTATGGCTACACCTTC. The chain uses TRBV5-6 and TRBJ1-2, with 10 bases identical to TRBD1. V was clipped by 4 bases and J by 3 bases; unmatched bases: 9. The CDR3 has 16 residues. Germline V CDR1 and CDR2: SGHDT, YYEEEE.